The TCR beta chain described here comes from a study of type 1 regulatory T cells. As for the study in general: An in vitro protocol generated T-allo10, a Tr1-enriched, alloantigen-specific CD4 T cell product.

TCRdb re-called the reads with MiXCR, one entry per CDR3 protein. Among 90,000 to 100,000 distinct CDR3 sequences, roughly a third were seen once, and the ten largest hold 2.2%. The receptor's source is a human donor in good health. The sequenced sample consisted of CD4+ T cells, either the whole sample or a sorted fraction (not recorded which).

The CDR3 nucleotides are TGCAGCGTTGAAGTCGACTCCGGACGAGAAAACGAGCAGTACTTC. The encoded protein is CSVEVDSGRENEQYF. The chain recombines TRBV29-1 with TRBJ2-7; D remains unclear. The germline V gene encodes CDR1 SQVTM and CDR2 ANQGSEA. V lost 1 base and J lost 5, with 18 bases in between. The CDR3 covers 15 residues.